Below, 19 T cell receptor beta chains from the same sample are listed, as sequenced in a study of blood T cell repertoires in COVID-19. Assay: immunoSEQ multiplex PCR; the TCRdb copy retains only in-frame clones and omits some. Of about 180,000 clones in the sample, about 84% were seen once. The sample taken for sequencing was peripheral blood. Receptors were obtained from a human donor in a cohort sampled during active COVID-19.

The chain carries TRBV5-5 and TRBJ1-1, with 9 bases that match TRBD1. Trimming cost V 4 bases and J 4 bases; bases outside gene matches: 8. Germline V gene data show CDR1 as SGHKS and CDR2 as YYEKEE (reference sequence). This CDR3 region has 15 residues. The CDR3 bases are TGTGCCAGCAGCGGCGGACAGGGGCTAAGCACTGAAGCTTTCTTT. Protein sequence: CASSGGQGLSTEAFF.

This CDR3 reads CASSRRTGGGYTF. The CDR3 nucleotides read TGTGCCAGTAGTAGACGGACAGGGGGTGGCTACACCTTC. V usage is TRBV19 and J usage is TRBJ1-2; 10 bases map to TRBD1. CDR1 LNHDA and CDR2 SQIVND come from the germline V gene (reference sequence). This CDR3 is built from 13 residues. V trimming: 4 bases; J trimming: 7 bases; junction bases outside the gene matches: 3.

Regarding this clone: In the same sample, other DNA sequences code for this CDR3. The chain joins TRBV19 to TRBJ2-7, with D possibly being TRBD2 (7 bases). CDR3 length equals 13 residues. V was pared by 5 bases and J by 1 base, with 9 bases between. Germline V CDR1 and CDR2: LNHDA, SQIVND (reference sequence). CDR3: CASSAGASYEQYF. In nucleotides, the CDR3 is TGTGCCAGTAGTGCGGGGGCATCCTACGAGCAGTACTTC.

In DNA form, the CDR3 reads TGTGCCATCAGTGAACAGTTCTACGAGCAGTACTTC. Amino acid sequence: CAISEQFYEQYF. This chain uses TRBV10-3 with TRBJ2-7, with D unclear. The CDR3 consists of 12 residues. V gave up 3 bases and J gave up 3 bases, with 6 bases separating them. Looked up from germline, CDR1 is ENHRY and CDR2 is SYGVKD.

The gene calls are TRBV2 and TRBJ2-3, with D maybe TRBD2 (6 bases). Trimming cost V 3 bases and J 2 bases, with 15 bases left between them. There are 16 residues in the CDR3. In germline, CDR1 is SNHLY, CDR2 FYNNEI. The CDR3 region has the DNA TGTGCCAGCAGTGACGCCCGCGGGGCCCCCACAGATACGCAGTATTTT. This translates into CASSDARGAPTDTQYF. The variable domain in full, completed from reference TRBV2 and TRBJ2-3, reads EPEVTQTPSHQVTQMGQEVILRCVPISNHLYFYWYRQILGQKVEFLVSFYNNEISEKSEIFDDQFSVERPDGSNFTLKIRSTKLEDSAMYFCASSDARGAPTDTQYFGPGTRLTVL.

The chain combines TRBV7-3 with TRBJ2-3; D is unclear. Germline CDR1 and CDR2: SGHTA and FQGTGA. V dropped 5 bases and J dropped 4 bases, with 13 bases sitting between them. This CDR3 has 14 amino acids. CDR3 nucleotide sequence: TGTGCCAGCAGCGAGAGCGCGGTTTCAGATACGCAGTATTTT. Amino acid sequence: CASSESAVSDTQYF.

The genes are TRBV12-5 and TRBJ2-5; 9 nucleotides line up with TRBD1. Trimming removed 7 bases from V and 7 bases from J; junction bases left unmatched: 10. This CDR3 has 14 residues. Germline-derived CDR1 and CDR2 are LGHNT and FRNRAP. For the CDR3, the DNA is TGTGCTAGTGCCGCGACAGGGGGTCTGGCGACCCAGTACTTC. Encoded protein: CASAATGGLATQYF. The whole variable domain, filled in from reference TRBV12-5 and TRBJ2-5, reads DARVTQTPRHKVTEMGQEVTMRCQPILGHNTVFWYRQTMMQGLELLAYFRNRAPLDDSGMPKDRFSAEMPDATLATLKIQPSEPRDSAVYFCASAATGGLATQYFGPGTRLLVL.

This clone was counted once. The rearrangement joins TRBV5-8 to TRBJ1-2; D is possibly TRBD1 (6 bases). V was clipped by 2 bases and J by 3 bases, with 11 bases between them. The CDR3 loop spans 14 amino acids. Germline CDR1 and CDR2: SGHTS and YDEGEE. DNA for the CDR3: TGTGCCAGCAGCTTTAACAGGGTTGACTATGGCTACACCTTC. Translated, it gives CASSFNRVDYGYTF.

CDR3 DNA: TGCAGTGCAAGTGACCCTGCCCCTCGGGGTAGCGGGGGGGCCTCTGGGGCCAACGTCCTGACTTTC. It yields the protein CSASDPAPRGSGGASGANVLTF. The chain links TRBV20-1 to TRBJ2-6; 11 nucleotides match TRBD2. CDR3 length: 22 residues. J was trimmed by 0 bases and V by 6 bases; bases with no gene match: 22. The germline CDR1 and CDR2 sequences are DFQATT and SNEGSKA (reference sequence).

The rearrangement links TRBV5-4 to TRBJ2-7; D is perhaps TRBD2 (6 bases). Germline CDR1 reads SGHNT; CDR2 reads YYREEE (reference sequence). The germline V and J ends were trimmed by 1 base and 1 base, with 9 bases remaining between them. This CDR3 is 14 amino acids long. The CDR3 sequence: CASSLRGGSYEQYF. CDR3 DNA: TGTGCCAGCAGCTTGCGTGGGGGGTCCTACGAGCAGTACTTC. Full variable domain (missing parts from reference TRBV5-4 and TRBJ2-7): ETGVTQSPTHLIKTRGQQVTLRCSSQSGHNTVSWYQQALGQGPQFIFQYYREEENGRGNFPPRFSGLQFPNYSSELNVNALELDDSALYLCASSLRGGSYEQYFGPGTRLTVT.

The chain joins TRBV5-1 to TRBJ2-5, with TRBD2 matching over 10 bases. The CDR3 sequence is 15 residues long. J was trimmed by 0 bases and V by 4 bases; bases with no gene match: 3. Looked up from germline, CDR1 is SGHRS and CDR2 is YFSETQ. This CDR3 reads CASSPGLADQETQYF. CDR3 DNA sequence: TGCGCCAGCAGCCCTGGACTAGCGGACCAAGAGACCCAGTACTTC.

The chain carries TRBV9 and TRBJ1-2; 8 nucleotides align to TRBD1. This CDR3 is built from 17 residues. From germline, CDR1 is SGDLS and CDR2 YYNGEE. With 4 bases clipped from V and 5 bases from J, the junction kept 16 bases outside the gene matches. The chain's CDR3 is CASSTRPTGVPLYGYTF. The CDR3 region has the DNA TGTGCCAGCAGCACCCGACCGACAGGGGTCCCCCTTTATGGCTACACCTTC.

The V gene is TRBV5-6, the J gene TRBJ1-1; 9 bases map to TRBD1. The CDR3 loop spans 15 amino acids. Germline V gene sequence: CDR1 SGHDT, CDR2 YYEEEE. Losses at the gene ends were 5 bases for V and 4 bases for J; bases not matched to a gene: 9. CDR3 bases: TGTGCCAGCAGTCTCCCGGGACAGGGAGGCACTGAAGCTTTCTTT. Its protein product is CASSLPGQGGTEAFF.

The chain couples TRBV3-1 (or the pseudogene TRBV3-2) to TRBJ2-7, with D unresolved. Trimming removed 5 bases at V and 1 base at J, with 12 bases between. Germline CDR1 reads LGHDT; CDR2 reads YNNKEL (reference sequence). This CDR3 has 14 residues. The CDR3 coding sequence is TGTGCCAGCAGCTCGACGTCGACTTCCTACGAGCAGTACTTC. Translating it yields CASSSTSTSYEQYF.

V and J are TRBV19 and TRBJ2-1, with a tentative D call TRBD2 (6 bases). V was clipped by 5 bases and J by 4 bases, with 15 bases between them. Germline assignment: CDR1 LNHDA and CDR2 SQIVND (reference sequence). The CDR3 runs to 15 residues. The CDR3 is CASSLRRDGYNEQFF. Here the CDR3 DNA reads TGTGCCAGTAGTTTGAGGAGGGACGGTTACAATGAGCAGTTCTTC.

V and J are TRBV9 and TRBJ2-1; maybe TRBD1 (6 bases). The V end lost 4 bases, the J end lost 0 bases, and 11 bases lay between the germline ends. Per the germline V gene, CDR1 is SGDLS and CDR2 is YYNGEE. The CDR3 runs 15 residues. CDR3: CASSITGHSYNEQFF. The CDR3 DNA is TGTGCCAGCAGCATCACAGGGCACTCCTACAATGAGCAGTTCTTC.

V gene TRBV5-1 combines with J gene TRBJ2-7, with 7 positions matching TRBD1. The CDR3 covers 14 residues. Germline CDR1 and CDR2: SGHRS and YFSETQ. V was pared by 2 bases and J by 6 bases, with 8 bases of the junction left unmatched. CDR3 bases: TGCGCCAGCAGCTTCTCAGGGGGTGGAGGCGAGCAGTACTTC. Translating it yields CASSFSGGGGEQYF.

The chain links TRBV14 to TRBJ2-5; maybe TRBD1 (5 bases). Looked up from germline, CDR1 is SGHDN and CDR2 is FVKESK. The CDR3 has 13 amino acids. V lost 5 bases, J lost 1 base, and 8 bases lay in between. The CDR3 loop reads CASSSQVQETQYF. Written as DNA, the CDR3 is TGTGCCAGCAGCTCACAGGTCCAAGAGACCCAGTACTTC. Together with reference TRBV14 and TRBJ2-5, the CDR3 gives the full variable domain: EAGVTQFPSHSVIEKGQTVTLRCDPISGHDNLYWYRRVMGKEIKFLLHFVKESKQDESGMPNNRFLAERTGGTYSTLKVQPAELEDSGVYFCASSSQVQETQYFGPGTRLLVL.

This clone was found a few times. The chain has TRBV6-6 and TRBJ1-5, with D hard to call. CDR3 size: 14 residues. Germline-derived CDR1 and CDR2 are MNHNY and SVGAGI (reference sequence). Trimming removed 0 bases from V and 7 bases from J, with 10 bases in between. As DNA, the CDR3 is TGTGCCAGCAGTTACTCGGAGGGTTTCCAGCCCCAGCATTTT. It translates to CASSYSEGFQPQHF.